This T cell receptor (beta chain) was documented in a study of early T cells in non-severe SARS-CoV-2 infection. Study at large: Sequencing of unsorted whole blood was done on bulk RNA, leaving chains unpaired. Findings and caveats of the study: VDJdb matching, biased toward anti-spike CD8 responses, missed private and CD4 specificities.

Trimming took off 3 bases at V and 9 bases at J, with 9 bases between the two ends. CDR3 length: 12 residues. In germline, CDR1 is SGHVS, CDR2 FNYEAQ. About this clonotype itself: Its antigen remains unknown.

Individual cDNA molecules were tagged with unique molecular identifiers, the study reported. TCRdb ran MiXCR on the 5' RACE reads and lists one entry per CDR3 protein. The sample shows 80,000 to 95,000 distinct CDR3 sequences, 15% to 20% of them seen only once. This clonotype originated in an adult who was a healthcare worker with PCR-confirmed SARS-CoV-2 infection or an uninfected control (not recorded which). V usage is TRBV7-6 and J usage is TRBJ2-1; D is uncertain. The sequences come from whole blood, collected at baseline. The CDR3 region has the DNA TGTGCCAGCAGCTTTTCGTCTCGTGAGCAGTTCTTC. It codes for CASSFSSREQFF. The full variable domain, rest sourced from reference TRBV7-6 and TRBJ2-1, is GAGVSQSPRYKVTKRGQDVALRCDPISGHVSLYWYRQALGQGPEFLTYFNYEAQQDKSGLPNDRFSAERPEGSISTLTIQRTEQRDSAMYRCASSFSSREQFFGPGTRLTVL.